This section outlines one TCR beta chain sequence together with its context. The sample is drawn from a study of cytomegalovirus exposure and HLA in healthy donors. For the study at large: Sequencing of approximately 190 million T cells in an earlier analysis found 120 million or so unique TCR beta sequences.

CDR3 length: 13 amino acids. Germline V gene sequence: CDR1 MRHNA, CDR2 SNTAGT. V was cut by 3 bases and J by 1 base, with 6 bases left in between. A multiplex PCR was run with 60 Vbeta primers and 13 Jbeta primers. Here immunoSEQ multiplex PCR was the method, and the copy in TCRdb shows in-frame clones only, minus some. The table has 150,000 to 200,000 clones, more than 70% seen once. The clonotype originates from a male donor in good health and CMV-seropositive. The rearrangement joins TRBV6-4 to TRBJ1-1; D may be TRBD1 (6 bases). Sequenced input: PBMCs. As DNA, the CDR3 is TGTGCCAGCAGTGAACAGGGGAACACTGAAGCTTTCTTT. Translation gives CASSEQGNTEAFF.